This TCR beta chain was sequenced for a study of CD4 T cells in relation to SARS-CoV-2 and coronaviruses. About the study: Shared crossreactive spike epitopes were mapped to their HLA restriction.

Before the COVID-19 pandemic, during about 2010-2018, CD4+ T cells were taken from unexposed donors. Cryopreserved PBMCs were CD4-enriched, then split into naive and memory cells. Sequenced by immunoSEQ multiplex PCR; TCRdb stores in-frame clones only, minus some. The sample contains 60,000 to 65,000 clones, about 94% of which appear only once. Concerning this clone itself: Antigen unknown.

Study-wide points: Culture-expanded clones reflect memory recall rather than primary priming during culture. Roughly 69% of donors had memory CD4+ clonotypes crossrecognizing SARS-CoV-2 and common cold coronavirus spike.

This clonotype originated in a human donor in good health. Sequencing used naive CD4+ T cells from PBMCs. The subset here: naive CD4+ T cells isolated by negative enrichment.

The CDR3 loop reads CASSSEKTQYF. The CDR3, as DNA: TGTGCCAGCAGTTCCGAGAAGACCCAGTACTTC. The chain couples TRBV27 to TRBJ2-5; D remains unclear. The CDR3 runs 11 residues. The germline V gene encodes CDR1 MNHEY and CDR2 SMNVEV (reference sequence). V lost 4 bases and J 6 bases, leaving 6 bases between the germline ends.